The source of this TCR beta chain is a study of cytomegalovirus exposure and HLA in healthy donors. Comment on this clone: The target antigen is unknown.

The study, taken as a whole, reports: Serostatus for CMV was the only available immune exposure information. Per a later analysis, HLA-associated TCR beta chains showed more clonal expansion than other, equally common TCR beta chains.

PCR employed 60 Vbeta and 13 Jbeta primers. In the original workflow: The count from a later analysis was about 80 million unique TCR beta chains, roughly 11 million of them shared. Assay: immunoSEQ multiplex PCR; the TCRdb copy retains only in-frame clones and omits some. For V, J and clone size, that table is used; D and trimming come from the DNA. Among over 200,000 clones listed, around four fifths were seen once. V was clipped by 4 bases and J by 2 bases; unmatched bases: 12. Germline V gene sequence: CDR1 WNHNN, CDR2 SYGVQD (reference sequence). This CDR3 is 17 amino acids long. The source of this sequence is a male donor in good health and CMV-seronegative. The chain carries TRBV10-1 and TRBJ2-7; 9 nucleotides line up with TRBD2. Sequencing was performed on PBMCs. The CDR3 is CASSGGLARGEAYEQYF. CDR3 nucleotide sequence: TGCGCCAGCAGTGGTGGACTAGCGAGAGGAGAAGCCTACGAGCAGTACTTC.